Here is one TCR beta chain with its context. The antigen is undetermined. Libraries were prepared by immunoSEQ multiplex PCR; TCRdb keeps only in-frame clonotypes and omits some of them. The top ten hold 5% of the sample, which has roughly 140,000 clones, about nine tenths seen once. The data originate from a study of Ad26.COV2.S vaccination and SARS-CoV-2 variants. Study results and limitations: Participants given vaccine showed non-spike TCR breadth similar to that of placebo recipients. The breadth of spike-specific CD8+ and CD4+ T cell responses after vaccination was reportedly substantial. From the TCR breadth and depth analyses, total T cell responses may have been underestimated. Vaccinees showed greater spike-specific TCR breadth than placebo recipients.

The ends were cut back, 4 bases at V and 1 base at J, with 10 bases in the middle. Germline-derived CDR1 and CDR2 are LNHNV and YYDKDF (reference sequence). The CDR3 is 14 amino acids. The source is a human donor who had recovered from COVID-19. The source was peripheral blood, collected after recovery from COVID-19. V and J are TRBV15 and TRBJ1-1; D is uncertain. The CDR3 region is CATSKELRNTEAFF. Written as DNA, the CDR3 is TGTGCCACCAGCAAAGAATTGCGGAACACTGAAGCTTTCTTT. Full variable domain (missing parts from reference TRBV15 and TRBJ1-1): DAMVIQNPRYQVTQFGKPVTLSCSQTLNHNVMYWYQQKSSQAPKLLFHYYDKDFNNEADTPDNFQSRRPNTSFCFLDIRSPGLGDTAMYLCATSKELRNTEAFFGQGTRLTVV.